This T cell receptor beta chain emerged from a study of blood T cell repertoires in COVID-19. Measured with immunoSEQ multiplex PCR; TCRdb has only the in-frame clones, and not every one. The sample records approximately 35,000 clones, 90% to 95% being singletons. In germline, CDR1 is LNHDA, CDR2 SQIVND (reference sequence). V was shortened by 7 bases and J by 3 bases, with 24 bases between the two germline ends. This CDR3 region has 17 residues. The TCR was taken from a human donor with active COVID-19. The donor label of this sample is uncertain. Sequenced material: peripheral blood. The chain recombines TRBV19 with TRBJ1-2; weak D call: TRBD1 (5 bases). The CDR3 DNA reads TGTGCCAGTATATCGGGACCTCGCCTCGGGAGGTACTATGGCTACACCTTC. Its translation: CASISGPRLGRYYGYTF. Together with reference TRBV19 and TRBJ1-2, the CDR3 gives the full variable domain: DGGITQSPKYLFRKEGQNVTLSCEQNLNHDAMYWYRQDPGQGLRLIYYSQIVNDFQKGDIAEGYSVSREKKESFPLTVTSAQKNPTAFYLCASISGPRLGRYYGYTFGSGTRLTVV.